This T cell receptor (beta chain) comes out of a study of CD8 T cells in ankylosing spondylitis. Quantitative molecular-barcoded 5'-RACE generated the TCR beta libraries. One entry per CDR3 protein, called by TCRdb with MiXCR from the 5' RACE reads. The sample contains hundreds of thousands of distinct CDR3 sequences, 25% to 30% of which appear only once. The sample holds many counts of this clonotype. Its antigen is still unknown. The CDR3 length is 15 residues. In germline, CDR1 is KGHDR, CDR2 SFDVKD. V lost 0 bases, J lost 7 bases, and 11 bases lay in between. Broader study findings: Clones linked with disease were CD8+ and fairly uncommon in the peripheral blood. Earlier literature documents some of the motif variants in reactive arthritis synovial fluid and blood. There was a TCR beta motif, made of several highly homologous variants, that appeared characteristic of ankylosing spondylitis blood.

This chain uses TRBV24-1 with TRBJ2-2, with unresolved D. Material: blood, either unsorted or a sorted T cell fraction (not recorded which). The clonotype was recovered from a male donor with ankylosing spondylitis. The CDR3: CATSDLLLPDGELFF. CDR3 bases: TGTGCCACCAGTGATTTGTTGCTACCCGACGGGGAGCTGTTTTTT.